Only a few counts were recorded for the clone carrying this T cell receptor (beta chain). The antigen remains unidentified. TCRdb fed the RT-PCR reads into MiXCR, producing one record per CDR3 protein. The sample carries hundreds of thousands of distinct CDR3 sequences, approximately 15% recorded once. Unmatched junction bases numbered 6, after V lost 5 bases and J lost 1 base. The CDR3 totals 15 residues. CDR1 is MDHEN, CDR2 SYDVKM, per germline. This sample stems from a study of response to subunit inactivated influenza vaccine. Study-level findings and limits: Few new T cells, the authors suggested, are recruited by each seasonal influenza vaccination.

The chain recombines TRBV28 with TRBJ2-5, with 8 bases lining up with TRBD2. The sequence was obtained from a man between 45 and 60 years old who received an inactivated influenza vaccine. The sample was PBMCs from blood, taken approximately 15 days before vaccination. The CDR3 bases are TGTGCCAGCAGTCGGGGGGGTATAGGCCAAGAGACCCAGTACTTC. Its translation is CASSRGGIGQETQYF.